This T cell receptor beta chain came from a study of cytomegalovirus exposure and HLA in healthy donors. General study results and limits: As confirmed in vitro, a few CMV-associated chains were specific for CMV antigens.

Germline V gene lookup returns CDR1 SGHTA and CDR2 FQGTGA. V dropped 5 bases and J dropped 4; count of bases not matched to a gene: 3. This CDR3 region has 15 residues. Measured with immunoSEQ multiplex PCR; TCRdb has only the in-frame clones, and not every one. This table has about 73,000 clones, approximately 96% appearing once. As concerns this clone: No antigen is known for it.

The chain uses TRBV7-3 and TRBJ2-1, with 12 bases matching TRBD2. The material sequenced was PBMCs. The origin of this receptor is a man between 18 and 35 years old in good health and CMV-seronegative. In DNA form, the CDR3 reads TGTGCCAGCAGCCCCACTAGCGGGGGGTACAATGAGCAGTTCTTC. This translates into CASSPTSGGYNEQFF.